This T cell receptor (beta chain) was sequenced for a study of cytomegalovirus exposure and HLA in healthy donors. Background on the study: Samples from HLA-typed donors yielded 65 million to 85 million unique TCRs in an early data release.

Study-wide points: An analysis that was carried out later associated about 17,000 TCR beta sequences with HLA alleles at 0.05 false discovery rate. Presence/absence analysis assumed near-uniform sequencing depth across donors.

This clone was seen a few times. Its matching antigen is unknown. The PCR was carried out with 60 Vbeta primers and 13 Jbeta primers. Assay used: immunoSEQ multiplex PCR; TCRdb lists only in-frame clones, some missing. Among some 69,000 clones, approximately 70% were seen once, and the ten largest hold approximately 15%. The donors (healthy individuals) were bone marrow donors. Sequencing was carried out using PBMCs. The sequence came from a male donor in good health and CMV-seropositive.

CDR3 coding DNA: TGTGCCAGCACCCACGAGGGGACAGGGGGCTATGGCTACACCTTC. It encodes CASTHEGTGGYGYTF. The J gene is TRBJ1-2, the V gene TRBV6-5; 11 positions match TRBD1. Unmatched junction bases numbered 8, after V lost 7 bases and J lost 4 bases. The CDR3 runs to 15 residues. Germline loops: CDR1 MNHEY, CDR2 SVGAGI.